This T cell receptor beta chain was sequenced in a study of beta chain features in type 1 diabetes (dated by TCRdb to between 2017 and 2018). Regarding the study in general: Mean age, gender distribution, total cell number and subset yield did not differ between patients and healthy donors. Across all samples, some 99 million sorted cells were examined, and cell number per subset correlated strongly with RNA yield. In the study, recently diagnosed type 1 diabetes patients and matched healthy donors were compared on the TCRB repertoires of their sorted circulating CD4+ T cell subsets. Naive and central memory subsets were obtained from all 30 or so donors, but regulatory and stem cell-like memory subsets were isolated from only 8 patients and 8 healthy donors. Findings and caveats that apply to the study as a whole: A moderate but significant shortening of TCRB CDR3 length was observed in type 1 diabetes patients in all four CD4+ subsets. Because small numbers of individuals were included in the HLA sub-analyses, any influence of HLA type on TCRB rearrangement was left unresolved. Naive, central memory and regulatory TCRB repertoires appeared to be more alike among patients than among healthy donors. Patients with type 1 diabetes made fewer insertions and deleted more nucleotides at VDJ recombination sites, implying thymic rearrangement abnormalities. Because cDNA rather than genomic DNA was sequenced, highly expressing activated cells could have been over-represented, although no difference in activation and CD3 levels was found between groups. PCR might favor shorter templates, but patient and control samples were amplified and corrected together, so any skew would affect both groups equally.

CDR1 and CDR2, looked up from the germline V gene, are SGDLS and YYNGEE. V has 4 bases trimmed and J has 6 bases trimmed; junction bases matching no gene number 9. The cysteine opens and the phenylalanine closes a CDR3 of 16 amino acids. Only the CDR3 region is kept as DNA, spanning 48 bases read in frame from base 1. Each donor gave one peripheral blood draw, around 0.12 L on average, collected into heparinised tubes. A BD FACSAria II was used to sort naive, central memory, regulatory and stem cell-like memory CD4+ T cells with a panel that included CD45RO, CCR7, CD25, CD127, CD95 and CD27. A purity above 98% was achieved for all sorted populations. PBMCs were separated immediately by Lymphoprep density gradient centrifugation and were stained directly, without being cultured. So that batch effects would be minimized, each experiment stained and sorted samples in pairs, pairing one healthy donor with one patient.

All of the isolated RNA was reverse transcribed with the High Capacity cDNA Reverse Transcription Kit, so expressed TCRB transcripts were sequenced. Deep immunoSEQ sequencing was performed on naive, central memory and regulatory T cell samples, with an average of about 3.6 million total reads per sample. Sorted cells were lysed in RLT buffer and RNA was extracted with DNase-treated RNeasy Micro or Mini kits, depending on cell number. To prevent cross-contamination, every cell subset was processed on its own, while patient and healthy donor samples were processed together. TCRB sequences were amplified from cDNA with the immunoSEQ multiplex PCR, producing 87-bp fragments spanning the CDR3 region. Amplicons were sequenced on the Illumina HiSeq platform. Concerning the study's data processing: Synthetic template baselines were used to correct PCR bias computationally, reads within Hamming distance 2 were collapsed together, and singletons that could not be merged were discarded. By aligning reads against IMGT, V, D and J genes, CDR3 length, and insertions or deletions at six rearrangement sites were assigned. Within each subset, clonotype counts were normalized to the number of sorted cells before true diversity and Gini coefficients were calculated with the tcR R package. Repertoire sharing was quantified using the overlap coefficient calculated on TCRB nucleotide sequences. Out-of-frame TCRB sequences from naive cells were analyzed as a proxy for the pre-selection repertoire. Drawn from immuneACCESS, this table holds only the in-frame rearrangements with V and J called that TCRdb kept. Clones are partly lost; checked studies trace under half to an unresolved V gene and leave the rest unexplained. The V and J calls and clone size are taken from that table; D and trimming were inferred from the DNA. This sample lists some 360,000 clones; roughly 21% were detected once. The leading ten clones occupy under 0.055% of the sample.

Comments on this clone: The target of this receptor is not known. Base quality data are lacking; no much larger clone is found one base away.

Sequenced material: naive CD4+ T cells from blood. The cell subset or site label of this sample denotes: true naive CD4+ T cells. The source is a woman between 18 and 30 years old in good health. This chain joins TRBV9 to TRBJ2-2; the junction holds 10 bases that match TRBD1. The nucleotides read TGTGCCAGCAGCTTACTGACAGGGGGCTCCGCCGGGGAGCTGTTTTTT. This encodes CASSLLTGGSAGELFF.